This T cell receptor beta chain was documented in a study of T cell changes during pregnancy in multiple sclerosis (dated by TCRdb to between 2019 and 2020). In the study overall: In women with multiple sclerosis, the researchers looked at how the T cell repertoire shifted as pregnancy progressed.

The protocol used for the library was the immunoSEQ multiplex PCR assay. Drawn from immuneACCESS, this table holds only the in-frame rearrangements with V and J called that TCRdb kept. Clones are partly lost; checked studies trace under half to an unresolved V gene and leave the rest unexplained. For this sample there are around 40,000 clones; over 75% appear just once. The top ten clonotypes cover under 0.55% of the sample. Including cysteine and phenylalanine, the CDR3 has 12 amino acids. The entry retains the CDR3 DNA only, 36 bases that are in frame from base 1. V lost 8 bases and J lost 5 bases, and the count of bases not matched to a germline gene is 2. Per the germline V gene, SNHLY is the CDR1 and FYNNEI is the CDR2. Comments on this clone: Its antigen target is currently unknown. Base qualities were left out, and no much larger clone turns up one base away.

The TCR was taken from a female donor in good health, enrolled as a control in a pregnancy study. Here the sequenced sample was CD4+ T cells from peripheral blood mononuclear cells, taken in the first trimester of pregnancy. The chain employs TRBV2 and TRBJ2-2; 7 bases in between match TRBD1. The DNA reads as follows: TGTGCCAGCGACAGGGCAACCGGGGAGCTGTTTTTT. Translated, it gives CASDRATGELFF.